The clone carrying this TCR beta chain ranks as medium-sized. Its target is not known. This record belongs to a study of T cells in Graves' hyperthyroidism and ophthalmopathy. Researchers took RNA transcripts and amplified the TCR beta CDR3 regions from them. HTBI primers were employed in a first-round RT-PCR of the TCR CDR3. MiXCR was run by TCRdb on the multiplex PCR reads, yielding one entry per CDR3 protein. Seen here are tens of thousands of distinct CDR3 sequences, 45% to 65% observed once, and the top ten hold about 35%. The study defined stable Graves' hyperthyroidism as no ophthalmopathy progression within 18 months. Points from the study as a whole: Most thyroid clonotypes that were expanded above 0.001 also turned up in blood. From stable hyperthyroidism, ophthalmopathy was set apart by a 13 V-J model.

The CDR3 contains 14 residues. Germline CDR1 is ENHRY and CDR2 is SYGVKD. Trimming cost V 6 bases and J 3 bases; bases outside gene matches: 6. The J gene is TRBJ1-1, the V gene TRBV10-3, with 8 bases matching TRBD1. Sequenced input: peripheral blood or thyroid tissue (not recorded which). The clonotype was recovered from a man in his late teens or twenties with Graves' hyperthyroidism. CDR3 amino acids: CAIRNQGADTEAFF. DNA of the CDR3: TGTGCCATCAGGAATCAGGGGGCGGACACTGAAGCTTTCTTT.